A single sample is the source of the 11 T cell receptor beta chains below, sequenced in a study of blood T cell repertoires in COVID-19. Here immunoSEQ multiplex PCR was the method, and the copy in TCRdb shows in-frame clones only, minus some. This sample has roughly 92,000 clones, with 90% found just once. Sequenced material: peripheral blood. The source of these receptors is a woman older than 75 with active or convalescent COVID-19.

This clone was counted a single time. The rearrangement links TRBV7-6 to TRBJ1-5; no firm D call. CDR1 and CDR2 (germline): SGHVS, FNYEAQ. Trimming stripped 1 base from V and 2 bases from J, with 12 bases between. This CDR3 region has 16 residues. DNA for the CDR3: TGTGCCAGCAGCTTAGAGGCTAGATTGGGCAATCAGCCCCAGCATTTT. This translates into CASSLEARLGNQPQHF.

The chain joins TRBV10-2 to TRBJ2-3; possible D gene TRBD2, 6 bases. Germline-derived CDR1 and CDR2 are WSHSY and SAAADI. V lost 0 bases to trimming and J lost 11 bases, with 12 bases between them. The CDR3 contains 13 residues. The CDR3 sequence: CASSESRSGLQYF. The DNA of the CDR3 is TGCGCCAGCAGTGAGTCGAGGAGCGGGCTGCAGTATTTT.

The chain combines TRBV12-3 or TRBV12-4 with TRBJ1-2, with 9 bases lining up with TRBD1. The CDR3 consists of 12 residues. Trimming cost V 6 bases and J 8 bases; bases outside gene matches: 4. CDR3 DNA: TGTGCCAGCAGGAGGGACAGGGAGGGCTACACCTTC. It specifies CASRRDREGYTF.

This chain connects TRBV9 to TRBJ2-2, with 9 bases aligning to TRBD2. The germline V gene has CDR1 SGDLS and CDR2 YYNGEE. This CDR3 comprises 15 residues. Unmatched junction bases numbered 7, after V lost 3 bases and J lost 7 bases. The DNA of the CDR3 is TGTGCCAGCAGCGGCCCCGGGACTAGCTTCGGGGAGCTGTTTTTT. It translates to CASSGPGTSFGELFF.

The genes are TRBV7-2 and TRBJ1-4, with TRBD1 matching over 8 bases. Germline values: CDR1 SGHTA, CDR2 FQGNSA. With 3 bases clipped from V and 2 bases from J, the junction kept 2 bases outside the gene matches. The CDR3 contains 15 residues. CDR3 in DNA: TGTGCCAGCAGCTTGGACAGGGCTACTAATGAAAAACTGTTTTTT. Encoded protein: CASSLDRATNEKLFF.

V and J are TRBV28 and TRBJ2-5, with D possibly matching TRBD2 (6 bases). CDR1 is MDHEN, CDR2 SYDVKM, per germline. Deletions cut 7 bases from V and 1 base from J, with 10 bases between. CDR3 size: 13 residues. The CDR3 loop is CASTGGGQETQYF. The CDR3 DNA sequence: TGTGCCAGCACCGGGGGAGGCCAAGAGACCCAGTACTTC.

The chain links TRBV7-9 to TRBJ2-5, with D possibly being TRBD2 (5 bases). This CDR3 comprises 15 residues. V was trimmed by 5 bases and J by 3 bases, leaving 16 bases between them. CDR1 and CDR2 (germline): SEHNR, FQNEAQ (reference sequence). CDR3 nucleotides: TGTGCCAGCAGCCAAGATAACACTAGGAAAGAGACCCAGTACTTC. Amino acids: CASSQDNTRKETQYF.

The CDR3 here is CASSLQTGANYNEQFF. For the CDR3, the DNA is TGTGCCAGCAGCTTGCAGACAGGGGCAAACTACAATGAGCAGTTCTTC. The chain uses TRBV7-9 and TRBJ2-1; 8 nucleotides align to TRBD1. There are 16 residues in the CDR3. Germline V gene lookup returns CDR1 SEHNR and CDR2 FQNEAQ (reference sequence). V gave up 3 bases and J gave up 3 bases; unmatched junction bases: 7.

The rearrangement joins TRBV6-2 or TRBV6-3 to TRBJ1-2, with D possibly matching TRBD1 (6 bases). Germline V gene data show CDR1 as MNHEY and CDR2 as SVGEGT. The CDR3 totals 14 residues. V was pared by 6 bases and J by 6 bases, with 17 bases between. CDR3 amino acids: CASSTHDRINGYTF. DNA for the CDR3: TGTGCCAGCAGCACACATGACAGGATTAATGGCTACACCTTC.

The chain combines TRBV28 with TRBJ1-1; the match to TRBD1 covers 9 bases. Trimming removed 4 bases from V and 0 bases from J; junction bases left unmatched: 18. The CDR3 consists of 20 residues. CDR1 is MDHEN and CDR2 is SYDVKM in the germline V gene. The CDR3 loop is CASSSTHPGQGRDMNTEAFF. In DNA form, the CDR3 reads TGTGCCAGCAGTTCCACCCATCCGGGACAGGGTAGGGATATGAACACTGAAGCTTTCTTT.

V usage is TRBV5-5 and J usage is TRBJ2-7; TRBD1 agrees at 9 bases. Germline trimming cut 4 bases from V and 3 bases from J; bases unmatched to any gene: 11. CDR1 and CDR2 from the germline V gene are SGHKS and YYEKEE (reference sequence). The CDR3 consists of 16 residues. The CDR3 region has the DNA TGTGCCAGCAGCCCTTCTCTGGACAGGGGCTTCTACGAGCAGTACTTC. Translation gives CASSPSLDRGFYEQYF.